A selection of T cell receptor beta chains follows, all from one sample in a study of regulatory T cells in long-lasting Graves disease. Via MiXCR, TCRdb re-called the multiplex PCR reads, giving one row per CDR3 protein. The sample includes around 450,000 distinct CDR3 sequences, roughly a fifth of them seen just once. This sample comprised peripheral blood mononuclear cells (PBMCs), obtained when the disease was refractory, from a patient treated with antithyroid drugs. The receptors come from a female donor with Graves disease. CDR3s include the opening cysteine and the closing phenylalanine or tryptophan. D genes are given only for firm matches. Where a row states a size, it is once, few, many or the class of an expanded clone; other rows omit it.

size	V	J	D	CDR3	DNA
many	TRBV3-1	TRBJ1-1	TRBD1	CASSQVPGGTEAFF	TGTGCCAGCAGCCAAGTGCCAGGGGGAACTGAAGCTTTCTTT
many	TRBV28	TRBJ2-4	.	CASSLARVDIQYF	TGTGCCAGCAGTTTGGCACGTGTCGACATTCAGTACTTC
many	TRBV7-8	TRBJ2-7	.	CASSPPGYYEQYF	TGTGCCAGCAGTCCACCGGGTTACTACGAGCAGTACTTC
.	TRBV11-3	TRBJ2-7	.	CASSFAANYEQYF	TGTGCCAGCAGCTTCGCAGCGAACTACGAGCAGTACTTC
many	TRBV11-2	TRBJ1-1	TRBD1	CASSITGGAGTEAFF	TGTGCCAGCAGCATCACAGGGGGCGCGGGCACTGAAGCTTTCTTT
few	TRBV28	TRBJ2-2	TRBD2	CASSRPPPWTSGTHTGELFF	TGTGCCAGCAGTCGCCCTCCCCCTTGGACTAGCGGGACCCACACCGGGGAGCTGTTTTTT
.	TRBV3-1	TRBJ2-5	TRBD2	CASSQVGGEETQYF	TGTGCCAGCAGCCAAGTGGGGGGGGAAGAGACCCAGTACTTC
few	TRBV20-1	TRBJ1-1	.	CSARPRVGEAFF	TGCAGTGCTAGACCCCGCGTGGGTGAAGCTTTCTTT
many	TRBV6-5	TRBJ2-5	.	CASSYSLDSLQETQYF	TGTGCCAGCAGTTACTCTCTGGACAGCCTCCAAGAGACCCAGTACTTC
.	TRBV7-9	TRBJ1-1	TRBD1	CASSLDAATGAFF	TGTGCCAGCAGCTTAGACGCTGCGACAGGGGCTTTCTTT
many	TRBV28	TRBJ2-7	TRBD2	CASSSPSSGSYEQYF	TGTGCCAGCAGTTCCCCCTCTAGCGGGTCCTACGAGCAGTACTTC
.	TRBV15	TRBJ2-5	.	CATSRDPQYSQETQYF	TGTGCCACCAGCAGAGATCCCCAGTACTCCCAAGAGACCCAGTACTTC
.	TRBV6-1	TRBJ2-2	.	CASSEVVGIGELFF	TGTGCCAGCAGTGAAGTGGTGGGGATCGGGGAGCTGTTTTTT
.	TRBV4-1	TRBJ2-7	.	CASSRQVGFYEQYF	TGCGCCAGCAGCCGACAGGTAGGATTCTACGAGCAGTACTTC
.	TRBV5-6	TRBJ2-7	.	CASAGNTRDLSYEQYF	TGTGCCAGCGCGGGGAATACCCGGGACTTATCCTACGAGCAGTACTTC
many	TRBV6-1	TRBJ1-1	.	CASTRTPGEANTEAFF	TGTGCCAGCACCCGAACTCCAGGGGAGGCCAACACTGAAGCTTTCTTT
few	TRBV6-2/TRBV6-3	TRBJ2-7	TRBD1	CASSGGTGYEQYF	TGTGCCAGCAGTGGGGGGACAGGATACGAGCAGTACTTC
.	TRBV9	TRBJ2-7	.	CASSVTDLRSEQYF	TGTGCCAGCAGCGTAACGGACCTCCGGAGCGAGCAGTACTTC
many	TRBV28	TRBJ1-5	.	CASSSLKPQHF	TGTGCCAGCAGTTCACTCAAGCCCCAGCATTTT
.	TRBV5-6	TRBJ2-7	.	CASSLVEREQYF	TGTGCCAGCAGCTTGGTAGAAAGGGAGCAGTACTTC
.	TRBV11-2	TRBJ2-6	.	CASSPRVGFSGANVLTF	TGTGCCAGCAGCCCGCGCGTGGGGTTCTCTGGGGCCAACGTCCTGACTTTC
.	TRBV7-2	TRBJ1-2	.	CASSLTRGTINGYTF	TGTGCCAGCAGTTTAACACGAGGCACCATTAATGGCTACACCTTC
many	TRBV28	TRBJ1-1	TRBD1	CASSLVTGAEAFF	TGTGCCAGCAGTTTAGTGACAGGGGCGGAGGCTTTCTTT
.	TRBV20-1	TRBJ1-3	.	CSARGVGASGNTIYF	TGCAGTGCTCGTGGGGTGGGGGCTTCTGGAAACACCATATATTTT
few	TRBV19	TRBJ1-1	TRBD1	CAALRGAMNTEAFF	TGTGCCGCCCTCAGGGGGGCCATGAACACTGAAGCTTTCTTT
once	TRBV27	TRBJ2-1	.	CASSGVPTLYNEQFF	TGTGCCAGCAGTGGGGTTCCCACCCTCTACAATGAGCAGTTCTTC
many	TRBV27	TRBJ2-7	.	CASKTKAVGAYEQYF	TGTGCCAGCAAAACGAAGGCGGTCGGTGCCTACGAGCAGTACTTC
.	TRBV24-1	TRBJ2-5	.	CATSDFSQGQETQYF	TGTGCCACCAGTGATTTCTCGCAGGGCCAAGAGACCCAGTACTTC
many	TRBV29-1	TRBJ2-2	.	CSVELTVPGELFF	TGCAGCGTTGAGTTGACAGTTCCCGGGGAGCTGTTTTTT
many	TRBV12-3/TRBV12-4	TRBJ1-1	.	CASSEGTGNTEAFF	TGTGCCAGCAGTGAGGGGACTGGGAACACTGAAGCTTTCTTT
.	TRBV28	TRBJ1-1	.	CASSFSSGGTEAFF	TGTGCCAGCAGTTTCTCGTCGGGGGGCACTGAAGCTTTCTTT